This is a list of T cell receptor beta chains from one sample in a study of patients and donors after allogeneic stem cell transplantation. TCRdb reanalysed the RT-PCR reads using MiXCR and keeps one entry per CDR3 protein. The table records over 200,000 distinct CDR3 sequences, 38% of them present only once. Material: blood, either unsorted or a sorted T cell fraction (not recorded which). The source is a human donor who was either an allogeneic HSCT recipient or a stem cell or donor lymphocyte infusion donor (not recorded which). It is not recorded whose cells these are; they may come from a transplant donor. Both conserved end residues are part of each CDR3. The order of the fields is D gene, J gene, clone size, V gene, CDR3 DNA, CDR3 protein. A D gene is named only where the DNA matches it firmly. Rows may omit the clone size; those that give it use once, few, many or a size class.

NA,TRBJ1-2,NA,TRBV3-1,TGTGCCAGCAGCCCCATGGGGACTCCCTATGGCTACACCTTC,CASSPMGTPYGYTF
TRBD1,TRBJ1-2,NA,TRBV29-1,TGCAGCGTTTCGGACAGGGGGGAGAGCTATGGCTACACCTTC,CSVSDRGESYGYTF
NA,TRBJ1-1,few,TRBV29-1,TGCAGCGTCAGCAGGGGGAACACTGAAGCTTTCTTT,CSVSRGNTEAFF
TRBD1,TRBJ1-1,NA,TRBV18,TGTGCCAGCTCACCGGGTCGGACAGGGAAAACTGAAGCTTTCTTT,CASSPGRTGKTEAFF
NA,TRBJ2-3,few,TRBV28,TGTGCCAGCAGTTCCTCTTCTGGTGCGGGGCGACCAAGCACAGATACGCAGTATTTT,CASSSSSGAGRPSTDTQYF
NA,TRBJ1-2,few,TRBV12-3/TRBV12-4,TGTGCCAGCACCTTGGGGTCCGGGGCCCACTATGGCTACACCTTC,CASTLGSGAHYGYTF
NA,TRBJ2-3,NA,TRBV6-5,TGTGCCAGCAGTGCCTCGGGGTCGGATACGCAGTATTTT,CASSASGSDTQYF
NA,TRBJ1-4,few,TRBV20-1,TGCAGTGCTAGATCCTGGGGTAATGAAAAACTGTTTTTT,CSARSWGNEKLFF
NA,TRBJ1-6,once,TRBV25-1,TGTGCCAGCAGTGATGCGTCCTATAATTCACCCCTCCACTTT,CASSDASYNSPLHF
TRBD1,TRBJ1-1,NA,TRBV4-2,TGTGCCAGCAGCAAACAGGGGTCGAACACTGAAGCTTTCTTT,CASSKQGSNTEAFF
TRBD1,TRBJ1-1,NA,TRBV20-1,TGCAGTGCTAGATTTCGTCGGACAGGAGAAGCTTTCTTT,CSARFRRTGEAFF
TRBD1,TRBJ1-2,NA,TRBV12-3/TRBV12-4,TGTGCCAGCAGTTTCCTGACAGGGAGCAACTATGCCTACACCTTC,CASSFLTGSNYAYTF
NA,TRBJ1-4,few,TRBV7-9,TGTGCCAGCAGCTTAGAGCGGGGGGCAGGTGAAAAACTGTTTTTT,CASSLERGAGEKLFF
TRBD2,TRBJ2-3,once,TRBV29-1,TGCAGCTTCCTCGGGCGGGGGGGCGAGGCAGATACGCAGTATTTT,CSFLGRGGEADTQYF
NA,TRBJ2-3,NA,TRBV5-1,TGCGCCAGCAGCCCTACATCCGCTACGCAGTATTTT,CASSPTSATQYF
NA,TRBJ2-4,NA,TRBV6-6,TGTGCCAGCAGTAGCCCGGGACATACGGGCAACATTCAGTACTTC,CASSSPGHTGNIQYF
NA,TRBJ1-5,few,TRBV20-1,TGCAGTGCTAGAGGAGGGGAAAGGAAGCCCCAGCATTTT,CSARGGERKPQHF
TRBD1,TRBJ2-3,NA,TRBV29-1,TGCAGCGTTGTCGGGGACAGGGAGTCCCCAGATACGCAGTATTTT,CSVVGDRESPDTQYF
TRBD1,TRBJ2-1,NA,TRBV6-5,TGTGCCAGCAGTTCCACCGGGACAGGCCACAATGAGCAGTTCTTC,CASSSTGTGHNEQFF
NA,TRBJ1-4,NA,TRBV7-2,TGTGCCAGCAGCTTAGGAGGTTTTCATGAAAAACTGTTTTTT,CASSLGGFHEKLFF
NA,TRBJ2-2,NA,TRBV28,TGTGCCAGCAGTTTATGGGCCGGGGAGCTGTTTTTT,CASSLWAGELFF
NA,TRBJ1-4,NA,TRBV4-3,TGCGCCAGCAGTCCCAAGATGGCGGGGGCGCGAACTAATGAAAAACTGTTTTTT,CASSPKMAGARTNEKLFF
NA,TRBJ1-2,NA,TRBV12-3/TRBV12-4,TGTGCCAGCAGTTTATCGGGGGGCACTAACTATGGCTACACCTTC,CASSLSGGTNYGYTF
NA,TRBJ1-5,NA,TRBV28,TGTGCCAGCAGTTTATGGGGCAGACAACATCAGCCCCAGCATTTT,CASSLWGRQHQPQHF
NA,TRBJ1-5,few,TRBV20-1,TGCAGCGCTAGACCGGGAATCAATCAGCCCCAGCATTTT,CSARPGINQPQHF
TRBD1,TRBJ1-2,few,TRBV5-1,TGCGCCAGCAGCGGGACAGGAAACTATGGCTACACCTTC,CASSGTGNYGYTF
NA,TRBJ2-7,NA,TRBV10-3,TGTGCCATCAGTGGGACACTGACCTACGAGCAGTACTTC,CAISGTLTYEQYF
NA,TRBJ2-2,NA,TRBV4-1,TGCGCCAGCAGCCAAGTGATGACCGGGGAGCTGTTTTTT,CASSQVMTGELFF
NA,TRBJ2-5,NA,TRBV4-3,TGCGCCAGCAGCCAAGATCGATGGTACCAAGAGACCCAGTACTTC,CASSQDRWYQETQYF
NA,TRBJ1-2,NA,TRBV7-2,TGTGCCAGCAGCTTAGAGACCGCCAACTATGGCTACACCTTC,CASSLETANYGYTF
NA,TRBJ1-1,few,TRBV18,TGTGCCAGCTCATCGGGGAGCATGAACACTGAAGCTTTCTTT,CASSSGSMNTEAFF
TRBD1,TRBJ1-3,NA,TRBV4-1,TGCGCCAGCAGCTATCGGGACAGGGTGGGAAACACCATATATTTT,CASSYRDRVGNTIYF
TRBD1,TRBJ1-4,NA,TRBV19,TGTGCCAGTAGCCTAATCCGGGACAGCTTTGCAACTAATGAAAAACTGTTTTTT,CASSLIRDSFATNEKLFF
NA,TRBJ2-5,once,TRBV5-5,TGTGCCAGCAGCCGTACCGCGGCAGAAGAGACCCAGTACTTC,CASSRTAAEETQYF
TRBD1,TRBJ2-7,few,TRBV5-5,TGTGCCAGCAGCCATCCGGGACAGGGATCCTACGAGCAGTACTTC,CASSHPGQGSYEQYF
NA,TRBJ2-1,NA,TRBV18,TGTGCCAGCTCATGGGATTGGGACTTCAGGGACAATGAGCAGTTCTTC,CASSWDWDFRDNEQFF
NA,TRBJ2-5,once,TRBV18,TGTGCCAGCTCACCGGAGGAAGAGACCCAGTACTTC,CASSPEEETQYF
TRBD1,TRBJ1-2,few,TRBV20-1,TGCAGTGCCAGACAGGGGAGGGGCCCCTATGGCTACACCTTC,CSARQGRGPYGYTF
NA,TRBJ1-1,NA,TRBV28,TGTGCCAGCAGTTTCATGTCCCAACGTCCCGGCACTGAAGCTTTCTTT,CASSFMSQRPGTEAFF
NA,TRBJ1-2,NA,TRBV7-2,TGTGCCAGCAGCCCCGGGACTTTCGGCTACACCTTC,CASSPGTFGYTF
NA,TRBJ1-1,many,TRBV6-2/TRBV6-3,TGTGCCAGCAGTTACTCGGAGGGGACTGAAGCTTTCTTT,CASSYSEGTEAFF
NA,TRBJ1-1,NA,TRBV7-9,TGTGCCAGCAGCCCCCTGCGAGCTTTCTTT,CASSPLRAFF
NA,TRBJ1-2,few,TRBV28,TGTGCCAGCAGTCCATGGGGAGGGAACTATGGCTACACCTTC,CASSPWGGNYGYTF
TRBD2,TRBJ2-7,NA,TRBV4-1,TGCGCCAGCAGCCAGACGGGAGGGACCCCCTCCGAGCAGTACTTC,CASSQTGGTPSEQYF
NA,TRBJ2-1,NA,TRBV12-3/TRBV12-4,TGTGCCAGCAGTTTTCCGGGTCTGAATGAGCAGTTCTTC,CASSFPGLNEQFF
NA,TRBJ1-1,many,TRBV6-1,TGTGCCAGCAGTCTATCGGGTATGAACACTGAAGCTTTCTTT,CASSLSGMNTEAFF
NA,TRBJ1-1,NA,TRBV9,TGTGCCAGCAGCGCCTCCCCAGGTGTTAACACTGAAGCTTTCTTT,CASSASPGVNTEAFF
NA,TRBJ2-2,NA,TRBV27,TGTGCCAGCAGTTTAACTTACACCGGGGAGCTGTTTTTT,CASSLTYTGELFF
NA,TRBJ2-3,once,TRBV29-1,TGCAGCGTTGACACGGGAGATACGCAGTATTTT,CSVDTGDTQYF
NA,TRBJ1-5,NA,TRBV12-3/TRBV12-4,TGTGCCAGCAGCCTCATCGCAGCTGCCCAGCCCCAGCATTTT,CASSLIAAAQPQHF
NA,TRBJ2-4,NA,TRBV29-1,TGCAGCACCCGACGGGCGGACATTCAGTACTTC,CSTRRADIQYF
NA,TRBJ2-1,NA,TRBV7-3,TGTGCCAGCAGCTTAGAGGTCGGCAATGAGCAGTTCTTC,CASSLEVGNEQFF